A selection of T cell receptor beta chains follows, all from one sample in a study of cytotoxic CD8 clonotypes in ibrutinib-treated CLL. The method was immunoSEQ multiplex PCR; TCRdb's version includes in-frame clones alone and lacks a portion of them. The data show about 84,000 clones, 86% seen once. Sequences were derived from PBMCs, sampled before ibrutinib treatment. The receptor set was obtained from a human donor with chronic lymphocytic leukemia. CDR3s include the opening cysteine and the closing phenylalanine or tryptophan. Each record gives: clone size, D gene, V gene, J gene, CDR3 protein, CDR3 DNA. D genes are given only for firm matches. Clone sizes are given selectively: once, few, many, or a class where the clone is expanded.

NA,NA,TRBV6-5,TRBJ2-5,CASSLQVGLETQYF,TGTGCCAGCAGCCTCCAGGTGGGCCTAGAGACCCAGTACTTC
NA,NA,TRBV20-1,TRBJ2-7,CSASWYEQYF,TGCAGTGCTAGTTGGTACGAGCAGTACTTC
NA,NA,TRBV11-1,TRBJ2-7,CASSLERYEQYF,TGTGCCAGCAGCTTGGAGCGGTACGAGCAGTACTTC
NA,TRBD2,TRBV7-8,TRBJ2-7,CASSPLAGGSEQYF,TGTGCCAGCAGCCCCCTAGCGGGAGGGTCCGAGCAGTACTTC
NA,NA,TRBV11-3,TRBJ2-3,CASSLGLGADTQYF,TGTGCCAGCAGCTTAGGACTAGGAGCAGATACGCAGTATTTT
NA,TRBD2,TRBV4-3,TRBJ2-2,CASSPLAGGPGELFF,TGCGCCAGCAGCCCGCTAGCGGGAGGGCCAGGGGAGCTGTTTTTT
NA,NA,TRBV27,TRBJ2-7,CASSLFDRFDFHEQYF,TGTGCCAGCAGTTTATTCGACAGGTTCGATTTCCACGAGCAGTACTTC
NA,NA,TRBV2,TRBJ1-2,CASSQLSAPGGYTF,TGTGCCAGCAGTCAGTTATCCGCGCCGGGTGGCTACACCTTC
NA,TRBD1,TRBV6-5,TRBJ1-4,CASRPTGDEKLFF,TGTGCCAGCAGGCCGACAGGGGATGAAAAACTGTTTTTT
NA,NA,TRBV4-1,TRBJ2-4,CASSHGTLSQNIQYF,TGCGCCAGCAGCCACGGGACTCTCTCCCAAAACATTCAGTACTTC
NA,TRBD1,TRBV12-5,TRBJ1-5,CASGLALTGTQPQHF,TGTGCTAGTGGTTTGGCCCTGACAGGGACTCAGCCCCAGCATTTT
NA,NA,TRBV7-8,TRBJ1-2,CASSHISNPQEGYGYTF,TGTGCCAGCAGCCACATCTCGAATCCCCAGGAAGGCTATGGCTACACCTTC
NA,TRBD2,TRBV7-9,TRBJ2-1,CASSLVLASYNEQFF,TGTGCCAGCAGCTTAGTACTAGCGTCCTACAATGAGCAGTTCTTC
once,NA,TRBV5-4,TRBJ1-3,CASSLDSASGNTIYF,TGTGCCAGCAGCTTGGACTCAGCCTCTGGAAACACCATATATTTT
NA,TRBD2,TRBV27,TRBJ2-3,CASSLRLAGDTQYF,TGTGCCAGCAGCCTCAGACTAGCGGGAGATACGCAGTATTTT
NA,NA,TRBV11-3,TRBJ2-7,CASSLDSGLAQHYEQYF,TGTGCCAGCAGCTTAGATTCGGGGCTAGCGCAACACTACGAGCAGTACTTC
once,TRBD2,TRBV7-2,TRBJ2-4,CASSLEGTSKNIQYF,TGTGCCAGCAGCTTAGAAGGGACTAGCAAAAACATTCAGTACTTC
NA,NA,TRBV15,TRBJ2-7,CATSRTPSSYEQYF,TGTGCCACCAGCAGAACTCCAAGCTCCTACGAGCAGTACTTC
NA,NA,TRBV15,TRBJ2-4,CATSRDRQGRDIQYF,TGTGCCACCAGCAGGGATAGACAGGGGAGGGACATTCAGTACTTC
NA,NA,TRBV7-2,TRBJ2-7,CASIKTDTYEQYF,TGTGCCAGCATAAAGACTGATACCTACGAGCAGTACTTC
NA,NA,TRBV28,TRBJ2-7,CASSPFQGRAFEQYF,TGTGCCAGCAGCCCGTTTCAGGGTAGAGCTTTCGAGCAGTACTTC
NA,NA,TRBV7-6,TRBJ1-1,CASSLTSYLNTEAFF,TGTGCCAGCAGCTTAACGTCCTATTTGAACACTGAAGCTTTCTTT
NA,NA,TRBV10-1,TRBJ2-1,CASRQGLYNEQFF,TGCGCCAGCAGGCAAGGGCTGTACAATGAGCAGTTCTTC
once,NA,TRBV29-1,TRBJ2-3,CSVEEGAAQYF,TGCAGCGTTGAAGAGGGGGCTGCGCAGTATTTT
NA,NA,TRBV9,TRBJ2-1,CASSEGTWNEQFF,TGTGCCAGCAGCGAGGGCACCTGGAATGAGCAGTTCTTC
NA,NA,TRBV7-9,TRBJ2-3,CASSFWGRGTDTQYF,TGTGCCAGCAGCTTTTGGGGTCGGGGCACAGATACGCAGTATTTT
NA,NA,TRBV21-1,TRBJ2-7,CASATNYEQYF,TGTGCCAGCGCCACAAACTACGAGCAGTACTTC
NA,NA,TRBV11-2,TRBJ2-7,CASSSGPRGYYEQYF,TGTGCCAGCAGTTCCGGGCCTAGGGGCTACTACGAGCAGTACTTC
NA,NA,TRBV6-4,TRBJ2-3,CASSDPFTDTQYF,TGTGCCAGCAGTGATCCTTTCACGGATACGCAGTATTTT
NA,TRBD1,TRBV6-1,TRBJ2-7,CASRDPGQGRYEQYF,TGTGCCAGCAGGGACCCGGGACAGGGTCGTTACGAGCAGTACTTC
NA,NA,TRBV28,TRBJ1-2,CASSSLGTNYGYTF,TGTGCCAGCAGTTCCTTAGGTACTAACTATGGCTACACCTTC
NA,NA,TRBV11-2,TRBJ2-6,CASSYFPRTSGANVLTF,TGTGCCAGCAGCTACTTCCCTCGGACCTCTGGGGCCAACGTCCTGACTTTC
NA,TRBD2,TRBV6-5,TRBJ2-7,CASSYSGTSSHEQYF,TGTGCCAGCAGTTACTCGGGGACTAGTAGCCACGAGCAGTACTTC
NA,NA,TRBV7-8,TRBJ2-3,CASSFDSSSTDTQYF,TGTGCCAGCAGCTTTGATAGCAGTAGCACAGATACGCAGTATTTT
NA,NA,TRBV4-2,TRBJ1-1,CASSQDSTDMNTEAFF,TGTGCCAGCAGCCAAGATTCCACAGACATGAACACTGAAGCTTTCTTT
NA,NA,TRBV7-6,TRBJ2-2,CASSLEVWGTTGELFF,TGTGCCAGCAGCTTAGAGGTCTGGGGGACCACCGGGGAGCTGTTTTTT
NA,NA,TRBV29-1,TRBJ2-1,CSALGYNEQFF,TGCAGCGCCTTGGGCTACAATGAGCAGTTCTTC
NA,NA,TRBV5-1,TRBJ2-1,CASRSGPRNEQFF,TGCGCCAGCAGATCTGGGCCGCGGAATGAGCAGTTCTTC
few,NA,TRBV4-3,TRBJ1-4,CASSQGPATGLMVEKLFF,TGCGCCAGCAGCCAAGGGCCGGCAACAGGGTTAATGGTCGAAAAACTGTTTTTT
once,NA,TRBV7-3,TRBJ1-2,CASSPGTGSGKKDVCTF,TGTGCCAGCAGCCCCGGGACGGGTAGCGGGAAAAAAGACGTATGCACCTTC
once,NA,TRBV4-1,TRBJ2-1,CASSQVVAITYNEQFF,TGCGCCAGCAGCCAAGTTGTGGCGATCACCTACAATGAGCAGTTCTTC
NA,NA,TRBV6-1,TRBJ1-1,CASSGLTGNTEAFF,TGTGCCAGCAGTGGGTTGACAGGGAACACTGAAGCTTTCTTT
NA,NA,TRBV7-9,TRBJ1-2,CASSLSGGTNYGYTF,TGTGCCAGCAGCTTATCCGGGGGCACTAACTATGGCTACACCTTC
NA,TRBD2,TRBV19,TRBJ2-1,CASSPRMPGLAGDISSYNEQFF,TGTGCCAGTAGTCCCCGTATGCCGGGACTAGCGGGCGATATTAGCTCCTACAATGAGCAGTTCTTC
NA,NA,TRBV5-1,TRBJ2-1,CASSSGVPDEQFF,TGCGCCAGCAGCTCGGGCGTACCGGATGAGCAGTTCTTC
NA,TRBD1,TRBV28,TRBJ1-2,CASSPDRDYGYTF,TGTGCCAGCAGTCCGGACAGGGACTATGGCTACACCTTC
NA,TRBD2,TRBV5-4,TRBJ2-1,CASSLSGRKYNEQFF,TGTGCCAGCAGCCTTAGCGGGAGGAAATACAATGAGCAGTTCTTC
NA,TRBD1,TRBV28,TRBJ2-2,CASSFPRTGRTGELFF,TGTGCCAGCAGTTTTCCCCGGACAGGGCGCACCGGGGAGCTGTTTTTT
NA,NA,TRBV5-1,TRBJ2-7,CASSNNSYEQYF,TGCGCCAGCAGCAATAACTCCTACGAGCAGTACTTC
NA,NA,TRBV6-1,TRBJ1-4,CASYAQGHFNEKLFF,TGTGCCAGCTACGCCCAGGGACACTTCAATGAAAAACTGTTTTTT
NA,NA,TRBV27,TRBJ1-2,CASSLRDPANYGYTF,TGTGCCAGCAGTCTCCGGGACCCCGCTAACTATGGCTACACCTTC
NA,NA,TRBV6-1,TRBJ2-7,CASGQASYEQYF,TGTGCCAGCGGCCAGGCCTCCTACGAGCAGTACTTC